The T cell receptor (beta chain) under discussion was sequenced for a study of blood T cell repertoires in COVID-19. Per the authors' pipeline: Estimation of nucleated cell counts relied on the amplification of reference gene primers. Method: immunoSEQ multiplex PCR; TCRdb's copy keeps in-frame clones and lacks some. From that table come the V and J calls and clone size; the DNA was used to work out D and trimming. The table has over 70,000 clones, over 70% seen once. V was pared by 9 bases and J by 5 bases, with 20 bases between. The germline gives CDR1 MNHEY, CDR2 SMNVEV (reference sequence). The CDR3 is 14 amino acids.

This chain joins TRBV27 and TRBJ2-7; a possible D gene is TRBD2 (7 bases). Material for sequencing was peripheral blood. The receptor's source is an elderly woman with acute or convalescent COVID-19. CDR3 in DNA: TGTGCCAGTCGGAGGGGGGGCGATTCGAACGAGCAGTACTTC. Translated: CASRRGGDSNEQYF.